Following are 23 T cell receptor beta chains from one sample sequenced in a study of blood T cell repertoires in COVID-19. Method: immunoSEQ multiplex PCR; TCRdb's copy keeps in-frame clones and lacks some. The sample includes 200,000 to 250,000 clones, about 90% of them seen just once. Source material: peripheral blood. Source of these receptors: a young woman who had recovered from COVID-19.

The gene calls are TRBV4-3 and TRBJ2-7; a possible D gene is TRBD2 (5 bases). CDR1 LGHNA and CDR2 YSLEER come from the germline V gene. V was cut by 0 bases and J by 0 bases, with 9 bases left in between. There are 15 residues in the CDR3. CDR3 coding DNA: TGCGCCAGCAGCCAAGATATCGGAGGCTCCTACGAGCAGTACTTC. Translation: CASSQDIGGSYEQYF.

This chain links TRBV6-2 or TRBV6-3 with TRBJ1-1; 8 bases match TRBD1. Germline lookup yields CDR1 MNHEY and CDR2 SVGEGT. The length of the CDR3 is 12 residues. Trimming at V came to 6 bases and at J to 7 bases, leaving 4 bases not matched to a gene. CDR3 in DNA: TGTGCCAGCAGCCAGACAGGGGTTGAAGCTTTCTTT. It yields the protein CASSQTGVEAFF.

J is TRBJ2-2 and V is TRBV19; TRBD2 matches 7 bases. CDR3 length equals 14 residues. Trimming removed 4 bases from V and 7 bases from J; junction bases left unmatched: 6. CDR1 and CDR2 from the germline V gene are LNHDA and SQIVND (reference sequence). In DNA form, the CDR3 reads TGTGCCAGTAGTACGGGGAGGGATGGCGGGGAGCTGTTTTTT. Protein: CASSTGRDGGELFF.

This chain joins TRBV19 and TRBJ2-4; maybe TRBD2 (6 bases). Germline V gene lookup returns CDR1 LNHDA and CDR2 SQIVND (reference sequence). The ends were cut back, 3 bases at V and 7 bases at J, with 19 bases in the middle. The CDR3 spans 16 residues. The CDR3 here is CASSMLAGSMDNIQYF. In DNA form, the CDR3 reads TGTGCCAGTAGTATGCTCGCGGGGTCTATGGATAACATTCAGTACTTC.

This sequence joins TRBV18 and TRBJ1-2; the match to TRBD1 covers 7 bases. The CDR3 has 14 amino acids. The V segment lost 2 bases and the J segment 8 bases; nucleotides outside the gene matches: 8. The germline V gene has CDR1 KGHSH and CDR2 LQKENI. The CDR3 spells CASSPGGDREGYTF. The DNA of the CDR3 is TGTGCCAGCTCACCAGGGGGTGACAGGGAAGGCTACACCTTC.

V usage is TRBV27 and J usage is TRBJ1-2; D ambiguous. The V gene lost 1 base and the J gene lost 0 bases, with 9 bases spanning the gap. This CDR3 region has 15 residues. Germline CDR1 is MNHEY and CDR2 is SMNVEV (reference sequence). This CDR3 reads CASSLLGRPNYGYTF. The CDR3 coding sequence is TGTGCCAGCAGTTTATTGGGCAGACCTAACTATGGCTACACCTTC.

V usage is TRBV7-3 and J usage is TRBJ1-1, with a tentative D call TRBD1 (5 bases). Trimming removed 6 bases at V and 1 base at J, with 15 bases between. Looked up from germline, CDR1 is SGHTA and CDR2 is FQGTGA. The CDR3 runs to 15 residues. The CDR3 bases are TGTGCCAGCAGTAACAAGGGGAGGAGGAACACTGAAGCTTTCTTT. Translating gives CASSNKGRRNTEAFF.

The chain is built from TRBV4-1 and TRBJ1-1; tentatively, D is TRBD1 (6 bases). V lost 1 base to trimming and J lost 3 bases, with 9 bases between them. Germline V gene lookup returns CDR1 MGHRA and CDR2 YSYEKL. CDR3 length: 14 residues. The CDR3 is CASSQVQGYTEAFF. The CDR3 DNA is TGCGCCAGCAGCCAAGTCCAGGGGTACACTGAAGCTTTCTTT.

The chain carries TRBV5-1 and TRBJ2-1, with D perhaps matching TRBD1 (6 bases). CDR1 is SGHRS, CDR2 YFSETQ, per germline. The CDR3 extends over 15 amino acids. V shed 4 bases and J shed 3 bases, with 14 bases lying between them. In DNA form, the CDR3 reads TGCGCCAGCAGCAAAGGACAGCTTAACTACAATGAGCAGTTCTTC. It is translated as CASSKGQLNYNEQFF.

The CDR3 spells CASSKDRVDTQYF. Here the CDR3 DNA reads TGTGCCAGCAGTAAGGACAGAGTAGATACGCAGTATTTT. The gene calls are TRBV6-2 or TRBV6-3 and TRBJ2-3, with TRBD1 as a possible D gene (6 bases). V gave up 5 bases and J gave up 5 bases, with 11 bases separating them. The CDR3 is 13 residues long. Germline CDR1 and CDR2: MNHEY and SVGEGT.

This sequence joins TRBV4-3 and TRBJ1-1, with D maybe TRBD1 (6 bases). The CDR3 length is 15 residues. Germline assignment: CDR1 LGHNA and CDR2 YSLEER. V lost 1 base and J lost 8, with 17 bases in between. The CDR3 DNA reads as TGCGCCAGCAGCCAAGGGCGACAGGTGATTCCCGAAGCTTTCTTT. This gives the protein CASSQGRQVIPEAFF.

This clone has at least ten counts. This chain links TRBV18 with TRBJ2-7, with 12 bases aligning to TRBD1. The CDR3 consists of 15 residues. From germline, CDR1 is KGHSH and CDR2 LQKENI. V lost 3 bases, J lost 7 bases, and 7 bases stayed unmatched. In DNA, the CDR3 is TGTGCCAGCTCACCGCCGGGACAGGGGGCTGTGGAGCAGTACTTC. Encoded protein: CASSPPGQGAVEQYF.

The chain employs TRBV18 and TRBJ2-5; D gene ambiguous. V was shortened by 1 base and J by 4 bases, with 4 bases between the two germline ends. The CDR3 is made up of 12 amino acids. Germline V gene lookup returns CDR1 KGHSH and CDR2 LQKENI. CDR3 bases: TGTGCCAGCTCACCACTATCAGAGACCCAGTACTTC. The encoded protein is CASSPLSETQYF.

The V call is TRBV2, the J call TRBJ2-1; 8 positions match TRBD2. The junction had 18 bases not matched to a gene; V was cut back by 6 bases and J by 5 bases. CDR1 is SNHLY and CDR2 is FYNNEI in the germline V gene. This CDR3 has 18 residues. CDR3 DNA sequence: TGTGCCAGCAGGGAAAAATACGGGGGGGCTACTGAGAACAATGAGCAGTTCTTC. Amino acid sequence: CASREKYGGATENNEQFF.

The chain is built from TRBV7-9 and TRBJ1-1, with TRBD1 matching over 9 bases. CDR3 length: 18 amino acids. The junction had 15 bases not matched to a gene; V was cut back by 3 bases and J by 4 bases. Germline values: CDR1 SEHNR, CDR2 FQNEAQ (reference sequence). CDR3 coding DNA: TGTGCCAGCAGCTTGGGACAGGGTGATATCGCGATGAGCACTGAAGCTTTCTTT. Its translation is CASSLGQGDIAMSTEAFF. The variable domain in full, completed from reference TRBV7-9 and TRBJ1-1, reads DTGVSQNPRHKITKRGQNVTFRCDPISEHNRLYWYRQTLGQGPEFLTYFQNEAQLEKSRLLSDRFSAERPKGSFSTLEIQRTEQGDSAMYLCASSLGQGDIAMSTEAFFGQGTRLTVV.

The chain is built from TRBV3-1 (or the pseudogene TRBV3-2) and TRBJ2-7; TRBD1 matches 7 bases. Germline lookup yields CDR1 LGHDT and CDR2 YNNKEL (reference sequence). The CDR3 covers 16 residues. Trimming removed 4 bases from V and 2 bases from J; junction bases left unmatched: 11. This chain's CDR3 is CASSPRPTGKAYEQYF. Written as DNA, the CDR3 is TGTGCCAGCAGCCCCCGACCGACAGGGAAAGCCTACGAGCAGTACTTC.

The J gene is TRBJ2-7, the V gene TRBV7-9, with D unclear. From germline, CDR1 is SEHNR and CDR2 FQNEAQ (reference sequence). The CDR3 has 13 residues. Trimming removed 3 bases at V and 2 bases at J, with 8 bases between. The DNA for the CDR3 is TGTGCCAGCAGCTTGAGGCAGACCTACGAGCAGTACTTC. This translates into CASSLRQTYEQYF.

The chain uses TRBV7-2 and TRBJ2-1; 16 bases line up with TRBD2. CDR1 is SGHTA, CDR2 FQGNSA, per germline. V lost 4 bases, J lost 10 bases, and 4 bases stayed unmatched. The CDR3 length is 15 residues. The CDR3 coding sequence is TGTGCCAGCAGCTCTCCGGGACTAGCGGGGGGGGAGCAGTTCTTC. Translation: CASSSPGLAGGEQFF.

V gene TRBV30 combines with J gene TRBJ1-4; possibly TRBD1 for D (6 bases). From germline, CDR1 is GTSNPN and CDR2 SVGIG (reference sequence). The V end was cut by 5 bases, the J end by 5 bases, with 12 bases between. The CDR3 is made up of 13 amino acids. The CDR3 nucleotides read TGTGCCTGGGCGGGACACGTAAATGAAAAACTGTTTTTT. The encoded protein is CAWAGHVNEKLFF.

There are a few counts of this clone. The CDR3 bases are TGTGCCAGCAGCTTAGCGCTGGGGGGAGCCGGGAACACTGAAGCTTTCTTT. The encoded protein is CASSLALGGAGNTEAFF. This chain connects TRBV7-2 to TRBJ1-1; tentatively, D is TRBD1 (5 bases). The CDR3 is made up of 17 amino acids. Germline CDR1 is SGHTA and CDR2 is FQGNSA. V was pared by 0 bases and J by 1 base, with 15 bases between.

The V gene is TRBV6-1, the J gene TRBJ1-5; no clear D. V gave up 1 base and J gave up 3 bases, with 7 bases separating them. Germline assignment: CDR1 MNHNS and CDR2 SASEGT. The CDR3 has 14 residues. For the CDR3, the DNA is TGTGCCAGCAGTGAAGTCCGGTACAATCAGCCCCAGCATTTT. Translation: CASSEVRYNQPQHF.

This chain uses TRBV27 with TRBJ1-5; 9 bases are shared with TRBD1. After removal of 9 bases from V and 4 bases from J, the junction contained 10 bases not matched to a gene. The CDR3 has 15 residues. The V gene's germline CDR1 is MNHEY and CDR2 SMNVEV (reference sequence). CDR3 sequence: CASPTGTGINQPQHF. CDR3 nucleotide sequence: TGTGCCAGTCCCACCGGGACAGGGATAAATCAGCCCCAGCATTTT.

This clone has just a few counts. The chain has TRBV7-2 and TRBJ2-3; 9 bases match TRBD2. Germline assignment: CDR1 SGHTA and CDR2 FQGNSA. The CDR3 has 15 residues. With 3 bases clipped from V and 5 bases from J, the junction kept 6 bases outside the gene matches. Written as DNA, the CDR3 is TGTGCCAGCAGCTTTGGCGGGGGGGCCGGAGATACGCAGTATTTT. Protein product: CASSFGGGAGDTQYF.